This TCR beta chain was sequenced for a study of T cells in Graves' hyperthyroidism and ophthalmopathy. Amplification targeted TCR beta CDR3 regions from RNA transcripts. HTBI primers were the set used in a first-round RT-PCR of the TCR CDR3. TCRdb re-derived calls from the multiplex PCR reads in MiXCR, one entry per CDR3 protein. The sample has around 540,000 distinct CDR3 sequences, approximately 44% seen once. Germline V lookup: CDR1 MGHDK, CDR2 SYGVNS. This CDR3 has 13 residues. J gave up 7 bases and V 8 bases, and 10 bases lay outside the gene matches. This TCR was recovered from a woman younger than 35 with Graves' hyperthyroidism. The chain couples TRBV25-1 to TRBJ1-2; 7 positions match TRBD1. The sample consisted of peripheral blood or thyroid tissue (not recorded which). The CDR3, as DNA: TGTGCCAGCGGAGGACAGGTTGGAACTGGCTACACCTTC. Its protein is CASGGQVGTGYTF.